The present entry profiles one T cell receptor beta chain with its context. What it recognizes is unknown. Germline values: CDR1 SGHRS, CDR2 YFSETQ. This CDR3 contains 14 residues. With 0 bases clipped from V and 5 bases from J, the junction kept 4 bases outside the gene matches. TCRdb redid the calling of the 5' RACE reads with MiXCR, one entry per CDR3 protein. The sample has 600,000 to 750,000 distinct CDR3 sequences; about 12% are singletons. The data stem from a study of T cells after yellow fever vaccination. As for the study in general: The fractions with low cell numbers were processed using SMART-Seq v4 Ultra Low Input.

Study outcomes and limitations: Most primary-vaccination clones reappeared after the booster (about 97% CD4, approximately 88% CD8). A small proportion of clonotypes was detected in both the CD4 and CD8 compartments.

The gene calls are TRBV5-1 and TRBJ1-2; 7 positions match TRBD1. This sequence originates from a man aged 25 to 40 who received the YFV17D yellow fever vaccine. The sample consisted of PBMCs, taken on the day of the yellow fever booster vaccination. This CDR3 reads CASSLAPTGYGYTF. The CDR3 nucleotides read TGCGCCAGCAGCTTGGCCCCGACAGGGTATGGCTACACCTTC.